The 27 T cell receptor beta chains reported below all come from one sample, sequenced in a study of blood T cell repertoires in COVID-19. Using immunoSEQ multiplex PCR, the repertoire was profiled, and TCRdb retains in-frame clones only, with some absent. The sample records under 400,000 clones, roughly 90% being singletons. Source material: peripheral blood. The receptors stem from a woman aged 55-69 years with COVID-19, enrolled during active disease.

The CDR3 nucleotides read TGTGCCAGCAGCCGGACAGGGTGGGACACCGGGGAGCTGTTTTTT. Its translation is CASSRTGWDTGELFF. The V call is TRBV5-4, the J call TRBJ2-2; 8 nucleotides match TRBD1. The CDR3 loop spans 15 amino acids. Trimming at V came to 4 bases and at J to 3 bases, leaving 5 bases not matched to a gene. In germline, CDR1 is SGHNT, CDR2 YYREEE (reference sequence). Complete variable domain (other parts from reference TRBV5-4 and TRBJ2-2): ETGVTQSPTHLIKTRGQQVTLRCSSQSGHNTVSWYQQALGQGPQFIFQYYREEENGRGNFPPRFSGLQFPNYSSELNVNALELDDSALYLCASSRTGWDTGELFFGEGSRLTVL.

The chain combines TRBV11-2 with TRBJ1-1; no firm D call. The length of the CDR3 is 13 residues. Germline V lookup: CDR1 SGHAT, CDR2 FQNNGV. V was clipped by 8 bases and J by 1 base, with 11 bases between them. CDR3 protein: CASVGLGNTEAFF. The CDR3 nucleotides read TGTGCCAGCGTTGGGCTGGGGAACACTGAAGCTTTCTTT.

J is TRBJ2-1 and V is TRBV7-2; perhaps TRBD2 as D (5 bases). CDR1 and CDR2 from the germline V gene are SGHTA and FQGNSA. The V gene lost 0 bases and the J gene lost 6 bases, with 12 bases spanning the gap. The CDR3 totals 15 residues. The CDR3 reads CASSLALLAPNEQFF. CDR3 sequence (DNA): TGTGCCAGCAGCTTAGCGCTCCTAGCCCCCAATGAGCAGTTCTTC.

The CDR3 bases are TGCGCCAGCAGTGAGCCTTCGAATTGGGAGGCGGGGGTCTTTAATGAAAAACTGTTTTTT. The encoded protein is CASSEPSNWEAGVFNEKLFF. This chain joins TRBV10-1 and TRBJ1-4; possible D gene TRBD1, 5 bases. CDR1 is WNHNN, CDR2 SYGVQD, per germline (reference sequence). The V gene lost 2 bases and the J gene lost 4 bases, with 26 bases spanning the gap. The CDR3 sequence is 20 residues long.

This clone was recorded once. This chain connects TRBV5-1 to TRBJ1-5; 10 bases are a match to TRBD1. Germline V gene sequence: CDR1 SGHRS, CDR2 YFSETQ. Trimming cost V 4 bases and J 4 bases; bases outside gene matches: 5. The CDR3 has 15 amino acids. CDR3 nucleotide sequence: TGCGCCAGCAGCCGCGGGACAGGGGATAATCAGCCCCAGCATTTT. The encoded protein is CASSRGTGDNQPQHF.

As DNA, the CDR3 is TGTGCCAGCAGCTTAAGGGGGGTCAACACCGGGGAGCTGTTTTTT. Protein sequence: CASSLRGVNTGELFF. The chain has TRBV7-3 and TRBJ2-2; possibly TRBD2 for D (6 bases). This CDR3 is 15 amino acids long. CDR1 SGHTA and CDR2 FQGTGA come from the germline V gene. Trimming pared 1 base from V and 2 bases from J, leaving 8 bases between.

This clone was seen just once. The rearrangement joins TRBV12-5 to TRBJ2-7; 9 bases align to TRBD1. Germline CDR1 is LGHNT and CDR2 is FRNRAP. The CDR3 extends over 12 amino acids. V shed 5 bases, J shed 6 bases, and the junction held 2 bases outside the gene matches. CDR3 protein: CASGTQGAEQYF. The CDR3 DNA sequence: TGTGCTAGTGGTACACAGGGGGCCGAGCAGTACTTC.

In DNA form, the CDR3 reads TGTGCCAGTACTCATTCGGGGGAAGGCACTGAAGCTTTCTTT. Protein: CASTHSGEGTEAFF. This chain joins TRBV19 and TRBJ1-1, with D possibly TRBD1 on 5 matching bases. The V end was cut by 7 bases, the J end by 4 bases, with 16 bases between. Germline CDR1 reads LNHDA; CDR2 reads SQIVND (reference sequence). The CDR3 consists of 14 residues.

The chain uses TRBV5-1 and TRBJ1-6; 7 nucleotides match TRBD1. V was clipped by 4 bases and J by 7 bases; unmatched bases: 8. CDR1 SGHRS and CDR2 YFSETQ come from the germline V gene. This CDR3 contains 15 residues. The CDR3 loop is CASSPDRAGNSPLHF. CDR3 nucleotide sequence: TGCGCCAGCAGCCCCGACAGGGCTGGCAATTCACCCCTCCACTTT.

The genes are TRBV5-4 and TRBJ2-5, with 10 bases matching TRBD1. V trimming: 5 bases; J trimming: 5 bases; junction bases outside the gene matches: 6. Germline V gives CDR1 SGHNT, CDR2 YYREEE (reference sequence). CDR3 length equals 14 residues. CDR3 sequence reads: CASRGPGQGETQYF. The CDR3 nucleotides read TGTGCCAGCAGAGGCCCGGGACAGGGGGAGACCCAGTACTTC.

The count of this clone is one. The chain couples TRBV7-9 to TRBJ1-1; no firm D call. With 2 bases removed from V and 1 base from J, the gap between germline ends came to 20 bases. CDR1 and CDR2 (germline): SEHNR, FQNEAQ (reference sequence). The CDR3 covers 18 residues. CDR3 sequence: CASSLRALGVSQNTEAFF. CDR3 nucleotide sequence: TGTGCCAGCAGCTTACGCGCCTTAGGAGTGTCTCAGAACACTGAAGCTTTCTTT.

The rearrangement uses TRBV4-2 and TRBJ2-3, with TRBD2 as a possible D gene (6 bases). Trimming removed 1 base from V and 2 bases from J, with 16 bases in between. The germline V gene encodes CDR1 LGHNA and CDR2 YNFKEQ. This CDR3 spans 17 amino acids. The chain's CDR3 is CASSQVFYSGDTDTQYF. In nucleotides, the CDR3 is TGTGCCAGCAGCCAAGTCTTTTATAGCGGAGACACAGATACGCAGTATTTT.

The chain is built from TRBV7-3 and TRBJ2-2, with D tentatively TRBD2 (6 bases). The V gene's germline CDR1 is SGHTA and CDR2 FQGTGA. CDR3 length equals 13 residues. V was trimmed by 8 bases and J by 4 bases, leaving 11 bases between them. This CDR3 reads CASRRAGTGELFF. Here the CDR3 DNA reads TGTGCCAGCCGGAGGGCGGGCACCGGGGAGCTGTTTTTT.

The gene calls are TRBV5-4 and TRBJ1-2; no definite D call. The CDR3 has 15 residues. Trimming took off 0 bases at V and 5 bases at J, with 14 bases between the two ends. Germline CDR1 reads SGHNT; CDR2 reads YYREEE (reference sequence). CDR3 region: CASSLGPTYTYGYTF. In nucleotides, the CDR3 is TGTGCCAGCAGCTTGGGTCCGACATATACGTATGGCTACACCTTC.

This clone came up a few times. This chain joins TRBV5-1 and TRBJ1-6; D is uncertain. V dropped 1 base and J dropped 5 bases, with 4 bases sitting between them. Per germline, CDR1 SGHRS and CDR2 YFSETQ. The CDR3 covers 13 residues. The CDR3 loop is CASSLTDNSPLHF. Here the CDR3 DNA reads TGCGCCAGCAGCTTGACAGATAATTCACCCCTCCACTTT.

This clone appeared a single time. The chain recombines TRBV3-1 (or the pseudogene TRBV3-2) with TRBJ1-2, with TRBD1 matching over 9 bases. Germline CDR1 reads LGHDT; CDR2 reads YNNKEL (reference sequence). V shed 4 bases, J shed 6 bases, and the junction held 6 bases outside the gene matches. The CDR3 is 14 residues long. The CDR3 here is CASSPGTGSNGYTF. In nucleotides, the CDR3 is TGTGCCAGCAGCCCAGGGACAGGGTCGAATGGCTACACCTTC.

DNA of the CDR3: TGCGCCAGCAGCCAGATGACAGGGGGCGCGGGCTACACCTTC. Translating it yields CASSQMTGGAGYTF. The rearrangement joins TRBV4-1 to TRBJ1-2, with 10 bases matching TRBD1. V lost 3 bases to trimming and J lost 8 bases; unmatched junction nucleotides: 6. Germline V gives CDR1 MGHRA, CDR2 YSYEKL. This CDR3 is built from 14 residues.

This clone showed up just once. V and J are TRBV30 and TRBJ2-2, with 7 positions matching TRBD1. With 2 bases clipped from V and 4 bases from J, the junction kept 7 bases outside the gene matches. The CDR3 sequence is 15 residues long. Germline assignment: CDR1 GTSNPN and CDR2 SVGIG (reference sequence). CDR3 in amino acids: CAWSRDRVGTGELFF. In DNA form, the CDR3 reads TGTGCCTGGAGTCGTGACAGGGTGGGCACCGGGGAGCTGTTTTTT.

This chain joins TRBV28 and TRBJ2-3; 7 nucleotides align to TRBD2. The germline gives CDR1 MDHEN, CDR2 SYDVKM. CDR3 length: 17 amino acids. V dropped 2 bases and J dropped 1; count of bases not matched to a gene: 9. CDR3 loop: CASSLAGVRGGTDTQYF. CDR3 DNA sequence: TGTGCCAGCAGTTTAGCGGGGGTGAGAGGGGGCACAGATACGCAGTATTTT.

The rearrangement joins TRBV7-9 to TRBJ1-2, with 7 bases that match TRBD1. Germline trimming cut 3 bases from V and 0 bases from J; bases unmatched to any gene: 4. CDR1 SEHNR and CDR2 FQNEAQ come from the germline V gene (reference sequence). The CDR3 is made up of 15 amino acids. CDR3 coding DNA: TGTGCCAGCAGCTTCCCAGGGGGAACTAACTATGGCTACACCTTC. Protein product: CASSFPGGTNYGYTF.

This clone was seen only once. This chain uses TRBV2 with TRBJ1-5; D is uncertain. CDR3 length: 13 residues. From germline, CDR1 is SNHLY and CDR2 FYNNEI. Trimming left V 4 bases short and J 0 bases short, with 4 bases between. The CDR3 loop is CASSVYSNQPQHF. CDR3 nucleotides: TGTGCCAGCAGTGTTTATAGCAATCAGCCCCAGCATTTT.

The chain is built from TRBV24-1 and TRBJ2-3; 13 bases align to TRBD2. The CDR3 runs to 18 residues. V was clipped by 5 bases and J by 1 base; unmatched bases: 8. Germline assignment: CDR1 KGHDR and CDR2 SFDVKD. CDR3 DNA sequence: TGTGCCACCAGTGGCACTAGCGGGGGGGCCTACGGCACAGATACGCAGTATTTT. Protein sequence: CATSGTSGGAYGTDTQYF.

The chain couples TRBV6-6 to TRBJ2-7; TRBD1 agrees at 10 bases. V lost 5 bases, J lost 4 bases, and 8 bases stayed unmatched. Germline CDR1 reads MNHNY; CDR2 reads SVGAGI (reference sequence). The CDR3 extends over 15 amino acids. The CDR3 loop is CASSTRTGGVYEQYF. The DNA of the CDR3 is TGTGCCAGCAGTACCCGGACAGGGGGGGTTTACGAGCAGTACTTC.

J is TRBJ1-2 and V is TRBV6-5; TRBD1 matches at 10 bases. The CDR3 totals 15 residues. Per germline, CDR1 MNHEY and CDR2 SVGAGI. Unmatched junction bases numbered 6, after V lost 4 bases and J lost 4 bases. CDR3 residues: CASSSRDRGTYGYTF. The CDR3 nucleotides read TGTGCCAGCAGTTCCCGGGACAGGGGCACCTATGGCTACACCTTC.

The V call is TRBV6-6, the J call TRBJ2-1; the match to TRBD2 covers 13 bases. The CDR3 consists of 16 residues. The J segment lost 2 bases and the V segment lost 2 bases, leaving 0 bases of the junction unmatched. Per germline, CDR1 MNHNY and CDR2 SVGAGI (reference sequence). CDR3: CASSYGLAGAYNEQFF. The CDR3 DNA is TGTGCCAGCAGTTACGGACTAGCGGGGGCCTACAATGAGCAGTTCTTC.

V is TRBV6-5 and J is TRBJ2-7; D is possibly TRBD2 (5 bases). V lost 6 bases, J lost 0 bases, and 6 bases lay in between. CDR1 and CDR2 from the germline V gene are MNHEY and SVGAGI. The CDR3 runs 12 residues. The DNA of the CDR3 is TGTGCCAGCAGGGGGAGCTCCTACGAGCAGTACTTC. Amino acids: CASRGSSYEQYF.

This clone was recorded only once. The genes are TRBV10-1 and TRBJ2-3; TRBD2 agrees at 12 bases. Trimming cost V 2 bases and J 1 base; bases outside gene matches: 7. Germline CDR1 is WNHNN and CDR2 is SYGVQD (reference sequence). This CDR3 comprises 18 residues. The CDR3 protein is CASSETLAGGLGTDTQYF. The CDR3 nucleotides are TGCGCCAGCAGTGAGACGCTAGCGGGGGGGCTAGGCACAGATACGCAGTATTTT.